These 24 T cell receptor beta chains were all obtained from the same sample, sequenced in a study of beta chain features in type 1 diabetes. Expressed TCRB transcripts were sequenced because the entire RNA isolate underwent reverse transcription. This table comes from immunoSEQ multiplex PCR, and its TCRdb copy is limited to in-frame clones, with some not included. This table has 900,000 or so clones, 15% to 20% appearing once. Sequencing was done on a sample of naive CD4+ T cells from blood. These receptors came from a woman aged 18-29 years in good health.

The CDR3 region is CASSQDRGRAYEQYF. In DNA form, the CDR3 reads TGCGCCAGCAGCCAAGATCGCGGGAGGGCCTACGAGCAGTACTTC. The chain has TRBV4-1 and TRBJ2-7, with 9 positions matching TRBD2. The germline gives CDR1 MGHRA, CDR2 YSYEKL. The V and J ends lost 0 bases and 2 bases, in that order; junction bases with no gene match: 2. The CDR3 is 15 residues long.

This clone was seen only a few times. The genes are TRBV7-2 and TRBJ1-2; 7 nucleotides line up with TRBD1. Germline V gene lookup returns CDR1 SGHTA and CDR2 FQGNSA. V gave up 5 bases and J gave up 4 bases; unmatched junction bases: 4. The CDR3 contains 13 residues. The CDR3 here is CASSQGQSYGYTF. The CDR3 DNA reads as TGTGCCAGCAGCCAGGGACAGAGCTATGGCTACACCTTC.

This CDR3 reads CAIRQGEGNEQFF. CDR3 DNA sequence: TGTGCCATCAGGCAGGGGGAGGGCAATGAGCAGTTCTTC. This sequence joins TRBV10-3 and TRBJ2-1; D is perhaps TRBD1 or TRBD2 (7 bases each). CDR1 ENHRY and CDR2 SYGVKD come from the germline V gene. The CDR3 runs 13 residues. The germline V and J ends were trimmed by 6 bases and 6 bases, with 12 bases remaining between them.

This clone turned up a few times. The chain combines TRBV6-5 with TRBJ2-7, with 8 bases matching TRBD2. J was trimmed by 6 bases and V by 5 bases; bases with no gene match: 6. Per the germline V gene, CDR1 is MNHEY and CDR2 is SVGAGI. The CDR3 covers 13 residues. CDR3 residues: CASSRSGLGEQYF. In DNA, the CDR3 is TGTGCCAGCAGTAGGTCGGGACTAGGCGAGCAGTACTTC.

This clone was seen only a few times. V and J are TRBV27 and TRBJ2-1, with D perhaps TRBD2 (6 bases). The CDR3 is 21 residues long. Germline V gene sequence: CDR1 MNHEY, CDR2 SMNVEV (reference sequence). Trimming cost V 3 bases and J 3 bases, with 30 bases left between them. The CDR3 nucleotides are TGTGCCAGCAGTTTTACCCCCGGGTTCTATAGCGGTCTGACCCGCTACAATGAGCAGTTCTTC. This codes for CASSFTPGFYSGLTRYNEQFF.

This clone was observed a few times. This chain links TRBV2 with TRBJ2-2; TRBD1 matches 8 bases. In germline, CDR1 is SNHLY, CDR2 FYNNEI. V was pared by 4 bases and J by 4 bases, with 5 bases of the junction left unmatched. The CDR3 contains 15 residues. The CDR3 sequence is CASSGGTGSTGELFF. The CDR3 DNA reads as TGTGCCAGCAGTGGTGGGACAGGTAGCACCGGGGAGCTGTTTTTT.

V gene TRBV5-1 combines with J gene TRBJ2-5, with 9 bases that match TRBD2. Trimming took 1 base from V and 2 from J; bases not matched to a gene: 6. The CDR3 runs to 16 residues. CDR1 SGHRS and CDR2 YFSETQ come from the germline V gene. The CDR3: CASSLPGLAFQETQYF. CDR3 sequence (DNA): TGCGCCAGCAGCTTGCCGGGACTAGCTTTTCAAGAGACCCAGTACTTC.

This clone was counted a few times. J is TRBJ2-2 and V is TRBV9, with 12 bases lining up with TRBD2. The V and J ends lost 0 bases and 0 bases, in that order; junction bases with no gene match: 9. Looked up from germline, CDR1 is SGDLS and CDR2 is YYNGEE. CDR3 size: 20 residues. CDR3 in DNA: TGTGCCAGCAGCGTAGAGCCCCGGACTAGCGGGAAAGCGAACACCGGGGAGCTGTTTTTT. Amino acid sequence: CASSVEPRTSGKANTGELFF. The variable domain in full, with the rest retrieved from reference TRBV9 and TRBJ2-2, is DSGVTQTPKHLITATGQRVTLRCSPRSGDLSVYWYQQSLDQGLQFLIQYYNGEERAKGNILERFSAQQFPDLHSELNLSSLELGDSALYFCASSVEPRTSGKANTGELFFGEGSRLTVL.

CDR3 region: CASSEFGGEQYF. DNA for the CDR3: TGTGCCAGCAGTGAATTCGGAGGCGAGCAGTACTTC. The chain joins TRBV25-1 to TRBJ2-7; a possible D gene is TRBD2 (5 bases). Trimming pared 1 base from V and 6 bases from J, leaving 7 bases between. The CDR3 covers 12 residues. Germline V gives CDR1 MGHDK, CDR2 SYGVNS.

This clone was seen more than once but under ten times. The rearrangement joins TRBV28 to TRBJ2-1; TRBD1 matches 8 bases. Germline-derived CDR1 and CDR2 are MDHEN and SYDVKM. This CDR3 has 14 amino acids. Unmatched junction bases numbered 4, after V lost 6 bases and J lost 3 bases. CDR3 in DNA: TGTGCCAGCAGGTCAGGACAGGGCTACAATGAGCAGTTCTTC. Its protein product is CASRSGQGYNEQFF.

This clone has just a few counts. This same CDR3 is encoded by further DNA sequences in the sample. The chain uses TRBV19 and TRBJ1-1; D is undetermined. The CDR3 extends over 13 amino acids. CDR1 and CDR2 from the germline V gene are LNHDA and SQIVND (reference sequence). V lost 3 bases, J lost 1 base, and 6 bases lay in between. CDR3 coding DNA: TGTGCCAGTAGTATCCCAGGGAACACTGAAGCTTTCTTT. As protein: CASSIPGNTEAFF.

CDR3 residues: CASADRGGQPQHF. The CDR3, as DNA: TGTGCCAGCGCGGACAGGGGTGGTCAGCCCCAGCATTTT. This chain links TRBV27 with TRBJ1-5; 9 positions match TRBD1. The V gene end was trimmed by 8 bases and the J gene end by 6 bases; junction bases not matched to a gene: 5. The CDR3 covers 13 residues. The germline CDR1 and CDR2 sequences are MNHEY and SMNVEV (reference sequence).

V is TRBV7-8 and J is TRBJ2-7; D is perhaps TRBD1 (5 bases). The germline CDR1 and CDR2 sequences are SGHVS and FQNEAQ. The CDR3 spans 14 residues. V was cut by 2 bases and J by 4 bases, with 12 bases left in between. The CDR3 loop is CASSLLDRQYEQYF. The CDR3 nucleotides read TGTGCCAGCAGCTTACTAGACAGACAATACGAGCAGTACTTC. Based on the CDR3 plus reference TRBV7-8 and TRBJ2-7, the full variable domain is GAGVSQSPRYKVAKRGQDVALRCDPISGHVSLFWYQQALGQGPEFLTYFQNEAQLDKSGLPSDRFFAERPEGSVSTLKIQRTQQEDSAVYLCASSLLDRQYEQYFGPGTRLTVT.

This clone has just a few counts. This rearrangement joins TRBV29-1 to TRBJ2-3; 8 positions agree with TRBD2. Trimming removed 6 bases from V and 0 bases from J; junction bases left unmatched: 5. CDR1 SQVTM and CDR2 ANQGSEA come from the germline V gene. This CDR3 has 14 amino acids. CDR3 nucleotide sequence: TGCAGCGTAACTAGCGGCTCTAGCACAGATACGCAGTATTTT. This codes for CSVTSGSSTDTQYF.

There are a few counts of this clone. The chain joins TRBV7-2 to TRBJ1-2; a possible D gene is TRBD1 (6 bases). This CDR3 region has 16 residues. V lost 1 base and J 2 bases, leaving 14 bases between the germline ends. From germline, CDR1 is SGHTA and CDR2 FQGNSA. Written as DNA, the CDR3 is TGTGCCAGCAGCTTAGACACCACAGGGTGGAACTATGGCTACACCTTC. This encodes CASSLDTTGWNYGYTF. Variable domain in full (rest from reference TRBV7-2 and TRBJ1-2): GAGVSQSPSNKVTEKGKDVELRCDPISGHTALYWYRQSLGQGLEFLIYFQGNSAPDKSGLPSDRFSAERTGGSVSTLTIQRTQQEDSAVYLCASSLDTTGWNYGYTFGSGTRLTVV.

This clone appeared a few times. This chain connects TRBV7-3 to TRBJ2-1, with D perhaps being TRBD1 or TRBD2 (5 bases each). This CDR3 is 15 amino acids long. CDR1 is SGHTA and CDR2 is FQGTGA in the germline V gene. Between the trimmed V and J ends, which lost 2 bases and 3 bases, there was a span of 11 bases. This CDR3 is CASSLWGTDYNEQFF. CDR3 in DNA: TGTGCCAGCAGCTTATGGGGGACGGACTACAATGAGCAGTTCTTC.

Here the CDR3 DNA reads TGTGCCAGCAGCCCAGGGTGGAGGACTGAAGCTTTCTTT. It codes for CASSPGWRTEAFF. V usage is TRBV11-2 and J usage is TRBJ1-1; D is possibly TRBD1 (5 bases). CDR3 length: 13 amino acids. In germline, CDR1 is SGHAT, CDR2 FQNNGV. Trimming removed 5 bases at V and 5 bases at J, with 12 bases between.

In DNA, the CDR3 is TGCGCCAGCAGCCAAGAGAATCGGCCCGCCACGGGTACGCAGTATTTT. It codes for CASSQENRPATGTQYF. The V and J genes are TRBV4-1 and TRBJ2-3, with D hard to call. Trimming removed 0 bases at V and 8 bases at J, with 18 bases between. The CDR3 is 16 residues long. Germline values: CDR1 MGHRA, CDR2 YSYEKL.

The V and J genes are TRBV28 and TRBJ2-7, with TRBD1 identical over 12 bases. Losses at the gene ends were 5 bases for V and 3 bases for J; bases not matched to a gene: 5. CDR1 and CDR2 (germline): MDHEN, SYDVKM. This CDR3 has 15 residues. The CDR3 DNA sequence: TGTGCCAGCAGTCCGGGACAGGGGGCCAGCTACGAGCAGTACTTC. The encoded protein is CASSPGQGASYEQYF.

V usage is TRBV5-6 and J usage is TRBJ2-3, with D perhaps TRBD1 (6 bases). Germline CDR1 reads SGHDT; CDR2 reads YYEEEE. CDR3 length equals 15 residues. V was clipped by 0 bases and J by 5 bases, with 13 bases between them. The DNA for the CDR3 is TGTGCCAGCAGCTTGGCGGGGACAAAAGAAGATACGCAGTATTTT. Its translation: CASSLAGTKEDTQYF.

V gene TRBV7-8 combines with J gene TRBJ2-3; no reliable D call. V was cut by 1 base and J by 2 bases, with 7 bases left in between. The CDR3 runs to 14 residues. Germline lookup yields CDR1 SGHVS and CDR2 FQNEAQ. The chain's CDR3 is CASSLGLTTDTQYF. In nucleotides, the CDR3 is TGTGCCAGCAGCTTAGGGCTAACCACAGATACGCAGTATTTT.

This clone was counted between two and nine times. Other DNA sequences from this sample encode an identical CDR3 as well. V usage is TRBV7-2 and J usage is TRBJ2-7, with 9 bases fitting TRBD2. V dropped 5 bases and J dropped 2; count of bases not matched to a gene: 4. This CDR3 region has 14 residues. Germline lookup yields CDR1 SGHTA and CDR2 FQGNSA. Here the CDR3 DNA reads TGTGCCAGCAGCCCGACTAGCGGCCCCTACGAGCAGTACTTC. Translated: CASSPTSGPYEQYF. Using reference TRBV7-2 and TRBJ2-7 for the parts outside the CDR3, the full variable domain is GAGVSQSPSNKVTEKGKDVELRCDPISGHTALYWYRQSLGQGLEFLIYFQGNSAPDKSGLPSDRFSAERTGGSVSTLTIQRTQQEDSAVYLCASSPTSGPYEQYFGPGTRLTVT.

The rearrangement uses TRBV7-9 and TRBJ2-1; 8 bases are shared with TRBD2. V lost 8 bases and J lost 8; bases outside the gene matches: 8. The CDR3 is 13 residues long. CDR1 is SEHNR and CDR2 is FQNEAQ in the germline V gene (reference sequence). As DNA, the CDR3 is TGTGCCAGCCGCCGCCCGGGGGGGGATGAGCAGTTCTTC. Protein sequence: CASRRPGGDEQFF.

The gene calls are TRBV10-3 and TRBJ2-3, with D possibly TRBD1 on 5 matching bases. Trimming left V 5 bases short and J 4 bases short, with 10 bases between. The CDR3 has 13 amino acids. Per the germline V gene, CDR1 is ENHRY and CDR2 is SYGVKD. CDR3: CAISWGKADTQYF. Written as DNA, the CDR3 is TGTGCCATCAGTTGGGGCAAAGCAGATACGCAGTATTTT.